There are many counts of the clone carrying this T cell receptor beta chain. In the authors' methods: Sample-level TCR yields exhibited a median of about 91,000, with a range of roughly 20,000 to 750,000. TCRdb reprocessed the RACE reads with MiXCR, giving one entry per CDR3 protein. The V and J calls follow TCRdb's processing rather than the paper's. Of about 120,000 distinct CDR3 sequences in the sample, about an eighth were seen once. The record originates from a study of human T cells and chemical hapten exposure. Time point reported: patch test 1, 2 weeks after DPC sensitization. Treatment meaning: therapeutic diphenylcyclopropenone sensitization with weekly scalp DPC. This specimen consisted of whole blood, obtained in connection with sensitization to the hapten diphenylcyclopropenone (DPC). The TCR comes from a woman in her forties or fifties with alopecia areata. Some clones in this sample may be carry-over from other donors' samples.

For the CDR3, the DNA is TGTGCCAGCAGTTTGAATGGGTGGGGCGTCCCTGAAGCTTTCTTT. This sequence encodes CASSLNGWGVPEAFF. This chain links TRBV28 with TRBJ1-1; D might be TRBD1 (5 bases). The CDR3 runs 15 residues. The V gene's germline CDR1 is MDHEN and CDR2 SYDVKM. V lost 3 bases and J 6 bases, leaving 17 bases between the germline ends.